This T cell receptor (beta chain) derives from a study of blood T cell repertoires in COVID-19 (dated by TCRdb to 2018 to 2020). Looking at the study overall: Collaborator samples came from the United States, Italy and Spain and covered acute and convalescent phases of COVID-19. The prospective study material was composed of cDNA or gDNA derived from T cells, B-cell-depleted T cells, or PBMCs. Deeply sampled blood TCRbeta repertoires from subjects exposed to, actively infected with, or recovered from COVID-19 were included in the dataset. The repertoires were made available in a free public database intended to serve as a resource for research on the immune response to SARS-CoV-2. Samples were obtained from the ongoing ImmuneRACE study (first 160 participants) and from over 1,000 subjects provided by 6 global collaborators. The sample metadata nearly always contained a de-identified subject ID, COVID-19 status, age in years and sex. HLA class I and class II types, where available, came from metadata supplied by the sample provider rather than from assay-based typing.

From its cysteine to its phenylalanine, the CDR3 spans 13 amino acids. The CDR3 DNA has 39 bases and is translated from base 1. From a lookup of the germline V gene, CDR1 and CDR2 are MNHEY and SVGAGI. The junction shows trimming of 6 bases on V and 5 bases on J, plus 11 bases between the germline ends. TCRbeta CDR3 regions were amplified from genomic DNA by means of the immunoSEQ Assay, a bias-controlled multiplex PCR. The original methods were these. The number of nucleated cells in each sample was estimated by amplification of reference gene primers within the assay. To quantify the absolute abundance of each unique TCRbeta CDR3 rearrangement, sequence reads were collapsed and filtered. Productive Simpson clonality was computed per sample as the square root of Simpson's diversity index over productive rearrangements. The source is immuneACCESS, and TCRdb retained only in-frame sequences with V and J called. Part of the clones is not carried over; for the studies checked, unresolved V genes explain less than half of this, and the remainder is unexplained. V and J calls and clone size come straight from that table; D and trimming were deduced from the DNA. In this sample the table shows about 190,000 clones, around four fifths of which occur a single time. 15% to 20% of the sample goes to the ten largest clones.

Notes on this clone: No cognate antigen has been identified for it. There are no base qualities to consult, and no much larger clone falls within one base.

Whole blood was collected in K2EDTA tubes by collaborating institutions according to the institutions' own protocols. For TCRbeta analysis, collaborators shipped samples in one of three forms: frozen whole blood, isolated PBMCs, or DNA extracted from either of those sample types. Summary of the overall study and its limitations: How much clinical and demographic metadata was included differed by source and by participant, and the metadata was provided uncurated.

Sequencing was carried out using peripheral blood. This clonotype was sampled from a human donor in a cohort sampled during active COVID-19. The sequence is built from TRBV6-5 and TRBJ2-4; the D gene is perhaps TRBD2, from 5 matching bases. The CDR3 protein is CASRDGGENIQYF. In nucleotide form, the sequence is TGTGCCAGCAGGGATGGAGGCGAAAACATTCAGTACTTC.